A selection of T cell receptor beta chains follows, all from one sample in a study of blood T cells in healthy people across ages. TCRdb recomputed calls from the 5' RACE reads with MiXCR, one row per CDR3 protein. The sample consists of approximately 800,000 distinct CDR3 sequences, around 24% of them appearing once. These data are also associated with another study on T cells of mothers and their children.

Sequences were obtained from blood. Receptors originate from a boy younger than 18 in good health. Each CDR3 is given with its conserved first and last residue. The D gene is left open where the match is weak. Rows give clone size only sometimes, using once, few, many, or a class for an expanded clone.

V	size	J	D	DNA	CDR3
TRBV14	-	TRBJ2-7	TRBD2	TGTGCCAGCAGCCGATCTAGCGGACTCTACGAGCAGTACTTC	CASSRSSGLYEQYF
TRBV29-1	-	TRBJ1-2	TRBD1	TGCAGCGTTGTGACAGGGTCAAATGGCTACACCTTC	CSVVTGSNGYTF
TRBV25-1	-	TRBJ2-3	-	TGTGCCAGCAGTGAACCCAGCGGACCAGATACGCAGTATTTT	CASSEPSGPDTQYF
TRBV11-2	-	TRBJ1-3	TRBD1	TGTGCCAGCAGCTCACAGGGGGGATATGGAAACACCATATATTTT	CASSSQGGYGNTIYF
TRBV4-1	-	TRBJ1-2	-	TGCGCCAGCAGCCAAGAACGGGTGGATGGCTACACCTTC	CASSQERVDGYTF
TRBV6-2/TRBV6-3	-	TRBJ2-1	TRBD2	TGTGCCAGCAGTCTGACTAGCGGGGGGGCCATCTACAATGAGCAGTTCTTC	CASSLTSGGAIYNEQFF
TRBV5-1	-	TRBJ2-1	-	TGCGCCAGCAGCTTGTCCCCCCCAGGTAGCGGTGCTTACAATGAGCAGTTCTTC	CASSLSPPGSGAYNEQFF
TRBV3-1	few	TRBJ2-2	-	TGTGCCAGCAGCCAAGGGTCGAACACCGGGGAGCTGTTTTTT	CASSQGSNTGELFF
TRBV29-1	-	TRBJ2-3	TRBD1	TGCAGCGTTGAACGACAGGGCATCCCCACAGATACGCAGTATTTT	CSVERQGIPTDTQYF
TRBV5-5	few	TRBJ2-5	TRBD2	TGTGCCAGCAGCCCCGGACTAGCGGGGGTCCAAGAGACCCAGTACTTC	CASSPGLAGVQETQYF
TRBV14	-	TRBJ1-2	TRBD1	TGTGCCAGCAGCCAAGATCTGGGACAGAACTATGGCTACACCTTC	CASSQDLGQNYGYTF
TRBV4-1	-	TRBJ2-3	-	TGCGCCAGCAGCCAAGAGTTCGGGCTTAGCACAGATACGCAGTATTTT	CASSQEFGLSTDTQYF
TRBV11-2	-	TRBJ2-7	-	TGTGCCAGCAGCTTCGGACCCATAACCTACGAGCAGTACTTC	CASSFGPITYEQYF
TRBV28	few	TRBJ2-5	-	TGTGCCAGCAGTTTAACCGGAGGGGGGAACCAAGAGACCCAGTACTTC	CASSLTGGGNQETQYF
TRBV28	few	TRBJ2-7	-	TGTGCCAGCAGTTTGCTAGTCTACGAGCAGTACTTC	CASSLLVYEQYF
TRBV28	-	TRBJ2-1	TRBD2	TGTGCCAGCACCATTGCCGGCGGGGGATTCAAGTATGAGCAGTTCTTC	CASTIAGGGFKYEQFF
TRBV7-2	-	TRBJ2-3	-	TGTGCCAGCAGCTCACTACGTGTGCTTACCTCCACAGATACGCAGTATTTT	CASSSLRVLTSTDTQYF
TRBV29-1	few	TRBJ1-2	-	TGCAGCGTTCTCCCGGACATGATTAACTATGGCTACACCTTC	CSVLPDMINYGYTF
TRBV20-1	-	TRBJ1-2	-	TGCAGTGCCATAGACAGACCAAACTATGGCTACACCTTC	CSAIDRPNYGYTF
TRBV18	-	TRBJ2-2	-	TGTGCCAGCTCACCATCGACTAGTGGCACCGGGGAGCTGTTTTTT	CASSPSTSGTGELFF
TRBV25-1	-	TRBJ1-2	-	TGTGCCAGCAGTGACCCAAGCGCGAGCTACACCTTC	CASSDPSASYTF
TRBV4-1	-	TRBJ2-2	-	TGCGCCAGCAGCCAGATTGGACTATTTCCCGGGGAGCTGTTTTTT	CASSQIGLFPGELFF
TRBV5-1	-	TRBJ1-6	-	TGCGCCAGCAGACGGGACACCAATAATTCACCCCTCCACTTT	CASRRDTNNSPLHF
TRBV6-1	few	TRBJ1-2	-	TGTGCCAGCAGCCGAGTTAGCAGACAGGCCAAACTATTTGGCTACACCTTC	CASSRVSRQAKLFGYTF
TRBV9	few	TRBJ2-6	-	TGTGCCAGCAGCGTGAGGTCTGGGGCCAACGTCCTGACTTTC	CASSVRSGANVLTF
TRBV20-1	few	TRBJ1-1	-	TGCAGTGCTAGACCCTACAGCAGCACTGAAGCTTTCTTT	CSARPYSSTEAFF
TRBV7-6	-	TRBJ2-5	-	TGTGCCAGCAGCTTAGGACCAACAGGGCGGGAGACCCAGTACTTC	CASSLGPTGRETQYF
TRBV7-3	-	TRBJ2-6	-	TGTGCCAGCAGCTCCTCGAGAGGAGGGGCCAACGTCCTGACTTTC	CASSSSRGGANVLTF
TRBV12-3/TRBV12-4	few	TRBJ2-7	TRBD1	TGTGCCAGCAGTTTGGACAGGGTTGGTTCCTACGAGCAGTACTTC	CASSLDRVGSYEQYF